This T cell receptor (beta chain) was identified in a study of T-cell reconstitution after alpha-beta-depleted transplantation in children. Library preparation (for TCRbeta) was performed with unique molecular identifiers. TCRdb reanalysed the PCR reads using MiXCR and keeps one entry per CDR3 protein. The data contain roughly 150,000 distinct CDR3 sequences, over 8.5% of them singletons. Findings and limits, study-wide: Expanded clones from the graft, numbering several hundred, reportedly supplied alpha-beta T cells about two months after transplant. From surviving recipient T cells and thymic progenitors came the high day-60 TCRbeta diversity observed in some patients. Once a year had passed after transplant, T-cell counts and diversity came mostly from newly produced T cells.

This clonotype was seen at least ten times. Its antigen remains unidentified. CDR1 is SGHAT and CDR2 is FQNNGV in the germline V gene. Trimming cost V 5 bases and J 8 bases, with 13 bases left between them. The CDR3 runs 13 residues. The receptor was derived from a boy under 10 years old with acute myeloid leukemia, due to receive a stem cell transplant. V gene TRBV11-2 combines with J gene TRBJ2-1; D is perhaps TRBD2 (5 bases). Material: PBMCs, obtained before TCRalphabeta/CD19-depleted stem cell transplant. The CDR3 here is CASSAFFGDEQFF. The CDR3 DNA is TGTGCCAGCAGCGCCTTTTTCGGGGATGAGCAGTTCTTC.